The 2 T cell receptor beta chains below all came from one sample that was sequenced in a study of Graves' ophthalmopathy and Graves' hyperthyroidism. Amplification from RNA transcripts yielded the TCR beta CDR3 regions. A first-round RT-PCR used HTBI primers, followed by a second-round multiplex PCR. TCRdb recomputed calls from the multiplex PCR reads with MiXCR, one row per CDR3 protein. The sample yields 200,000 to 250,000 distinct CDR3 sequences, 45% seen once. Sample: peripheral blood. The receptors stem from an adult man with Graves' ophthalmopathy.

To note about this clonotype: The junction does not match germline at one end; this may be a read error. The chain has TRBV7-8 and TRBJ2-7; 11 bases agree with TRBD2. The CDR3 is 17 residues long. Per the germline V gene, CDR1 is SGHVS and CDR2 is FQNEAQ. The CDR3 spells CASSQLALLAGGYEQYF. The CDR3 DNA is TGCGCCAGCAGCCAGTTGGCCCTCCTAGCGGGGGGCTACGAGCAGTACTTC.

This clonotype was picked up a small number of times. The chain is built from TRBV7-8 and TRBJ2-5; the D gene is possibly TRBD1 (6 bases). This CDR3 is built from 17 residues. The V end was cut by 5 bases, the J end by 5 bases, with 24 bases between. The germline CDR1 and CDR2 sequences are SGHVS and FQNEAQ. CDR3 bases: TGTGCCAGCAGCCAAGTATTTCTGGGCAGGGGATTGGAGACCCAGTACTTC. This encodes CASSQVFLGRGLETQYF.